This TCR beta chain was identified during a study of T cell repertoires in breast cancer. Looking at the study overall: Average yield: around 500,000 sequences per sample and 7.5 to 10 reads per input cell.

V shed 2 bases and J shed 4 bases, with 18 bases lying between them. This CDR3 spans 15 amino acids. Germline loops: CDR1 DFQATT, CDR2 SNEGSKA (reference sequence). An expanded emulsion RT-PCR with primers for all TCR V genes paired CD8+ T cell chains. Blocking oligonucleotides added to a second nested PCR suppressed unpaired genes. MiXCR, applied by TCRdb to the emulsion pairing reads, yields one record per CDR3 protein. This table has nearly 40,000 distinct CDR3 sequences, about 48% appearing once. Sequencing was done on a sample of CD8+ T cells. The rearrangement links TRBV20-1 to TRBJ2-7; possibly TRBD1 for D (6 bases). This receptor was obtained from a pool of human donors with breast cancer or a healthy control (not recorded which). CDR3 sequence reads: CSARSQGQGQYEQYF. In DNA, the CDR3 is TGCAGTGCTAGAAGTCAGGGGCAGGGTCAATACGAGCAGTACTTC.